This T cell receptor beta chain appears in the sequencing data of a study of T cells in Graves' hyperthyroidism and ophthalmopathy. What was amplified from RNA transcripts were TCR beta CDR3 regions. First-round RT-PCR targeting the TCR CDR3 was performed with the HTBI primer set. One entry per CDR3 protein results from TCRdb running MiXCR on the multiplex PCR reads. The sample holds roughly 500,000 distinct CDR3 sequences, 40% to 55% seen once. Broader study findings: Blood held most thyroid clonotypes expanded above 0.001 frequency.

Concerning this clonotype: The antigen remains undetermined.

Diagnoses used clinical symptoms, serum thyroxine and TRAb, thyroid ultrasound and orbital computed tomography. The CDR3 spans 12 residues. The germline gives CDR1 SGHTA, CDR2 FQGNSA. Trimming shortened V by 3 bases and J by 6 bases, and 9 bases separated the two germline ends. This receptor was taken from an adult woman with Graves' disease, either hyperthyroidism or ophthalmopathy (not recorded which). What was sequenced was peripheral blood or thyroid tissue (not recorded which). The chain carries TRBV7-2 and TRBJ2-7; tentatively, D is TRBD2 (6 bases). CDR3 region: CASSFYGGEQYF. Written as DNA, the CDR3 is TGTGCCAGCAGCTTCTACGGGGGCGAGCAGTACTTC.